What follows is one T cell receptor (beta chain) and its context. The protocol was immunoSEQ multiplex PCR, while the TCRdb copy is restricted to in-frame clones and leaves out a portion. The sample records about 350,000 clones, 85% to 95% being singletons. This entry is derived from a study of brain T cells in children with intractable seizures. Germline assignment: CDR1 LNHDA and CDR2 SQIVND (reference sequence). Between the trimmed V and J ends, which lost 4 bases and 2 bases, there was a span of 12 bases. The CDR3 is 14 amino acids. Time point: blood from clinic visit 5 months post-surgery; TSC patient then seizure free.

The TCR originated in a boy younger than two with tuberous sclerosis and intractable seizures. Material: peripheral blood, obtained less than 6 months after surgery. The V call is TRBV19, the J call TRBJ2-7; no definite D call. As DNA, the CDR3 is TGTGCCAGTAGTAACGGGCCGTTTACCTACGAGCAGTACTTC. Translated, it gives CASSNGPFTYEQYF.